This T cell receptor beta chain appears in the sequencing data of a study of Epstein–Barr virus B cells in breast cancer (dated by TCRdb to the early 2020s). General notes on the study: Control T cells were expanded by rapid expansion method with irradiated PBMC feeders, soluble OKT3 and IL-2 150 to 250 U/ml, collected 10-12 days after stimulation. A single-patient case report examined whether EBV+ B cells infiltrating the tumor shape the T-cell receptor repertoire in triple-negative breast cancer.

Paper-wide results and their limitations: All data came from a single patient described as a first proof of concept, which limits generalization.

By sample share, this clonotype is medium-sized (0.01 to 0.1%). It has no known antigen specificity. Base qualities were left out, and no much larger clone turns up one base away. The receptor library was made with 5' RACE. The SMARTer Human TCR a/b Profiling Kit was used to build TCR libraries from RNA, capturing the full V(D)J regions of both the alpha and beta chains. Amplified libraries were purified with AMPure XP beads and validated on an Agilent 2100 Bioanalyzer with the DNA 1000 Kit. Libraries were sequenced on an Illumina MiSeq with the 600-cycle v3 reagent kit, giving 2 x 300 bp paired-end reads. As for the authors' bioinformatics: Reads were processed using MiXCR and VDJTools, with non-productive clonotypes removed and clonotypes collapsed by CDR3 amino acid sequence before frequencies were recalculated. CDR3 sequences were matched against the McPAS-TCR database with a Levenshtein distance of 1 allowed, and UpSet plots were generated in R using UpSetR. The public reads were reprocessed in TCRdb via fastp at Q25 and MiXCR, keeping in-frame beta chains. Entries are consolidated by CDR3 protein sequence, retaining the most common genes and DNA. The V and J calls and clone size come from TCRdb's table, not from the authors' own analysis. The sample data list 1,500 to 2,000 distinct CDR3 sequences, and about 15% of these were observed just once. The ten largest account for about 32% of the sample.

RNA from around 1e5 to 1e6 cultured T cells was extracted using RNeasy Micro or Mini kits with on-column DNase digestion, and the RNA was checked on an Agilent 2100 Bioanalyzer. This TCR came from a woman between 40 and 50 years old with triple-negative breast cancer. Specimen: tumor-infiltrating lymphocytes expanded in culture.

The DNA sequence is TGTGCCAGCAGCTTGGGGTCCCTCGGGGCCGGGGAGCTGTTTTTT. Translated, it reads CASSLGSLGAGELFF. This receptor chain uses TRBV7-6 and TRBJ2-2; TRBD2 could be the D gene, as 5 bases match. The germline V gene supplies CDR1 SGHVS and CDR2 FNYEAQ. The CDR3, cysteine through phenylalanine, is 15 amino acids long. Only the CDR3 portion is preserved as DNA: 45 bases, with reading frame beginning at the first base. A distance of 14 bases separates the germline ends of V and J, which lose 3 bases and 6 bases respectively.